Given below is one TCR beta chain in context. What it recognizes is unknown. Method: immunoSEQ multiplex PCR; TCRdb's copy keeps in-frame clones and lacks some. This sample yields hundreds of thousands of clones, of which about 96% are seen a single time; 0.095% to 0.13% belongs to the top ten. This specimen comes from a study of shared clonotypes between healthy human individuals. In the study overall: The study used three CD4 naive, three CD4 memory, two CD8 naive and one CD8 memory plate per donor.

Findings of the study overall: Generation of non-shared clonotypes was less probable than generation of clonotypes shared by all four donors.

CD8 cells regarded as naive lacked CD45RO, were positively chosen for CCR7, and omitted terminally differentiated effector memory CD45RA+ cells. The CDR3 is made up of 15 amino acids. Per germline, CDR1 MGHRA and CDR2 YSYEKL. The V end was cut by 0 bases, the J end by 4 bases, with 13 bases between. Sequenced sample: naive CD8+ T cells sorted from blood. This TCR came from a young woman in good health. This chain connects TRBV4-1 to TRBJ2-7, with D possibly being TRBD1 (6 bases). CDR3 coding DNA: TGCGCCAGCAGCCAAGATGGGGGCGGGCCTTACGAGCAGTACTTC. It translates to CASSQDGGGPYEQYF.